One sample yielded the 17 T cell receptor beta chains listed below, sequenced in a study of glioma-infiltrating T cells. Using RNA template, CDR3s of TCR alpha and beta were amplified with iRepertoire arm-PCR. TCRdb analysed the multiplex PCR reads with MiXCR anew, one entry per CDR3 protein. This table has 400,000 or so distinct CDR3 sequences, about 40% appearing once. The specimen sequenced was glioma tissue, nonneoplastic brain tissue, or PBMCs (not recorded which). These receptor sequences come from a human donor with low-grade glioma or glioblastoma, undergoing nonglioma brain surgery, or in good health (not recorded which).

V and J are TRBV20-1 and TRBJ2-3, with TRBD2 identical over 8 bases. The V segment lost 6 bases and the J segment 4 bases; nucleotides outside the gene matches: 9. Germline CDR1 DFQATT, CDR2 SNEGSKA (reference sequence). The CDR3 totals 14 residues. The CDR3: CSAAQREIADTQYF. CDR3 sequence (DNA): TGCAGTGCCGCCCAGCGGGAGATCGCAGATACGCAGTATTTT.

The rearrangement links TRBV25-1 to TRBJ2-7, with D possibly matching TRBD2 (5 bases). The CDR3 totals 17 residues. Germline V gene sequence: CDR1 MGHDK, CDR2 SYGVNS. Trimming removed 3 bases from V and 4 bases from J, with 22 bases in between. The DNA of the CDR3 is TGTGCCAGCAGTGAGTGGGCCGAGCCTCCCGGGAAATACGAGCAGTACTTC. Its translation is CASSEWAEPPGKYEQYF.

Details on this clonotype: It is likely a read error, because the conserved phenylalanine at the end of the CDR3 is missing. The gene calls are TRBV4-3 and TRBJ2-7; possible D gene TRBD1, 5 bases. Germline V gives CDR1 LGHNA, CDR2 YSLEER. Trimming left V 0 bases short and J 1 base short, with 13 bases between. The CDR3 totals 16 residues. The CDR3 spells CASSQDRRVRSYEQYL. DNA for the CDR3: TGCGCCAGCAGCCAAGATCGCAGGGTTAGGTCCTACGAGCAGTACCTC.

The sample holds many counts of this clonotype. The CDR3 reads CASSLARNYYNEQFF. In DNA form, the CDR3 reads TGTGCCAGCAGTTTAGCTAGGAACTATTACAATGAGCAGTTCTTC. The chain carries TRBV27 and TRBJ2-1; D ambiguous. Germline loops: CDR1 MNHEY, CDR2 SMNVEV (reference sequence). There are 15 residues in the CDR3. Between the trimmed V and J ends, which lost 2 bases and 4 bases, there was a span of 12 bases.

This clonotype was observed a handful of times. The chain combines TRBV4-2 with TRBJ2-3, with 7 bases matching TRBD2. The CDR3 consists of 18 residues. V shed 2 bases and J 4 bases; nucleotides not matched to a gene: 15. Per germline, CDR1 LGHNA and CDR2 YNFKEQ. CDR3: CASSQFFIGSSGPDTQYF. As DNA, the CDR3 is TGTGCCAGCAGCCAATTTTTCATTGGGTCTAGCGGACCAGATACGCAGTATTTT.

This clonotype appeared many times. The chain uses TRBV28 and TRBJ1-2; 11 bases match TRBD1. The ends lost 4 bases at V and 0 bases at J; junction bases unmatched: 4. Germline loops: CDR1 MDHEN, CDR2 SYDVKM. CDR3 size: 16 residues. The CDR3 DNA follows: TGTGCCAGCAGTTCACCGGGACAGGGGGCTAACTATGGCTACACCTTC. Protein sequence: CASSSPGQGANYGYTF.

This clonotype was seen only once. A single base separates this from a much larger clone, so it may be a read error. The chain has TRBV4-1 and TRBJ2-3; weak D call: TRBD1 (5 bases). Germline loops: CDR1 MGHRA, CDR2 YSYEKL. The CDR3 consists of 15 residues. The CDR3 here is CASSQERRTTGTQYF. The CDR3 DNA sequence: TGCGCCAGCAGCCAAGAACGACGGACCACAGGTACGCAGTATTTT.

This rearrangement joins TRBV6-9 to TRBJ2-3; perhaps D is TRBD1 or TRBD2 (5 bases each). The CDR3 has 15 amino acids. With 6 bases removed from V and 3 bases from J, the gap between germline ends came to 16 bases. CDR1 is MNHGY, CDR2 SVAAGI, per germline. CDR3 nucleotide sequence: TGTGCCAGCAGATTAGGGGAGATAAGAACAGATACGCAGTATTTT. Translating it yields CASRLGEIRTDTQYF.

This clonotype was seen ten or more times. The CDR3 loop reads CASSSPRQGLTEAFF. Here the CDR3 DNA reads TGTGCCAGCAGCTCCCCTAGACAGGGCCTCACTGAAGCTTTCTTT. The chain has TRBV7-2 and TRBJ1-1, with 7 bases that match TRBD1. The CDR3 has 15 amino acids. With 4 bases clipped from V and 4 bases from J, the junction kept 9 bases outside the gene matches. Germline assignment: CDR1 SGHTA and CDR2 FQGNSA.

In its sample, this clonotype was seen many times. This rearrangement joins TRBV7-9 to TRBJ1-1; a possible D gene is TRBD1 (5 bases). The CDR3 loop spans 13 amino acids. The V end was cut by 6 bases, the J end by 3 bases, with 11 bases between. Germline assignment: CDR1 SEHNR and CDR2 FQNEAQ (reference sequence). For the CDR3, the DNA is TGTGCCAGCAGGGGGGGGGTGGACACTGAAGCTTTCTTT. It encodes CASRGGVDTEAFF.

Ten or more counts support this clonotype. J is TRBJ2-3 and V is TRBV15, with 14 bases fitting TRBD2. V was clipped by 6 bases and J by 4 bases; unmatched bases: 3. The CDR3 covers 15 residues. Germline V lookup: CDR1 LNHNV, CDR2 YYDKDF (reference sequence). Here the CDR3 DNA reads TGTGCCACCAGGGGACTAGCGGGAGCGGCAGATACGCAGTATTTT. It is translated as CATRGLAGAADTQYF.

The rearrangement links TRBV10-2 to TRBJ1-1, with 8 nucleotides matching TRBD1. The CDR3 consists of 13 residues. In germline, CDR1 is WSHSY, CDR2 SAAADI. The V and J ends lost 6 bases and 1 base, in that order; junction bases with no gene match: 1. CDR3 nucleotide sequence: TGCGCCAGCAGGACAGGGGAGAACACTGAAGCTTTCTTT. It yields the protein CASRTGENTEAFF.

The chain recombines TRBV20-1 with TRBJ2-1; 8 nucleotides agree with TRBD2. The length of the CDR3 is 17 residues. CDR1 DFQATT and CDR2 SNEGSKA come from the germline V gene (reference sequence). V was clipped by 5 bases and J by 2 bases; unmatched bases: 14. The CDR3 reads CSAHSGTPLLAYNEQFF. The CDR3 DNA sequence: TGCAGTGCTCATAGCGGGACCCCCCTGCTCGCCTACAATGAGCAGTTCTTC.

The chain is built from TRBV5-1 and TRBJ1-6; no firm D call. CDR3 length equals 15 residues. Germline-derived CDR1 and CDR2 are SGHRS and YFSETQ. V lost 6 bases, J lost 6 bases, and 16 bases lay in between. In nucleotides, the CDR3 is TGCGCCAGCAAGAAGGACGCCCTGGGTAATTCACCCCTCCACTTT. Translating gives CASKKDALGNSPLHF.

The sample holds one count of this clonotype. Written as DNA, the CDR3 is TGCGCCAGCAGCCAGGCTGTAGCGGGAGCAAACCAAGAGACCCAGTACTTC. This gives the protein CASSQAVAGANQETQYF. The chain joins TRBV4-1 to TRBJ2-5; the match to TRBD2 covers 9 bases. CDR3 length equals 17 residues. The germline gives CDR1 MGHRA, CDR2 YSYEKL. V lost 3 bases, J lost 0 bases, and 8 bases stayed unmatched.

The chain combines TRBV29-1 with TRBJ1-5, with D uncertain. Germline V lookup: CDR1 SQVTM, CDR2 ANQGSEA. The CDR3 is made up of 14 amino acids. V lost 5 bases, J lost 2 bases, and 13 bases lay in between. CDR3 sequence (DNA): TGCAGCGTTTTCGTAGGTGGGGGCAATCAGCCCCAGCATTTT. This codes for CSVFVGGGNQPQHF.

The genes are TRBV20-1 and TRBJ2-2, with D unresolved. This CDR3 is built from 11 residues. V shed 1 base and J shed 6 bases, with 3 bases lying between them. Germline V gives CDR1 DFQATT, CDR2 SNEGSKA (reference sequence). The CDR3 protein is CSARGPGELFF. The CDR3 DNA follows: TGCAGTGCTAGAGGGCCCGGGGAGCTGTTTTTT.